The subject of this entry is one T cell receptor beta chain. No antigen is known for it. The repertoire was sequenced with immunoSEQ multiplex PCR; TCRdb's copy has only in-frame clones and lacks some. The repertoire has tens of thousands of clones, 81% of them found once; the top ten carry about 3.6%. This entry comes from a study of STAT5B mutations in CD4+ large granular lymphocyte leukemia. Study as a whole: Among healthy controls, a particular HLA allele went with more CDR3 'QG' motifs.

Germline CDR1 is SGHDN and CDR2 is FVKESK. This CDR3 comprises 17 residues. V lost 2 bases to trimming and J lost 4 bases; unmatched junction nucleotides: 10. Study-level points and caveats: No patients shared main leukemic clonotypes, though about 25% appeared at low frequency elsewhere.

Sequenced material: CD4+ T cells from blood buffy coats. This sequence was found in a human donor in good health. The genes are TRBV14 and TRBJ1-2, with 10 bases lining up with TRBD1. Here the CDR3 reads CASSQKTGGRDSYGYTF. CDR3 bases: TGTGCCAGCAGCCAAAAGACAGGGGGCCGGGACAGCTATGGCTACACCTTC. Using reference TRBV14 and TRBJ1-2 for the parts outside the CDR3, the full variable domain is EAGVTQFPSHSVIEKGQTVTLRCDPISGHDNLYWYRRVMGKEIKFLLHFVKESKQDESGMPNNRFLAERTGGTYSTLKVQPAELEDSGVYFCASSQKTGGRDSYGYTFGSGTRLTVV.